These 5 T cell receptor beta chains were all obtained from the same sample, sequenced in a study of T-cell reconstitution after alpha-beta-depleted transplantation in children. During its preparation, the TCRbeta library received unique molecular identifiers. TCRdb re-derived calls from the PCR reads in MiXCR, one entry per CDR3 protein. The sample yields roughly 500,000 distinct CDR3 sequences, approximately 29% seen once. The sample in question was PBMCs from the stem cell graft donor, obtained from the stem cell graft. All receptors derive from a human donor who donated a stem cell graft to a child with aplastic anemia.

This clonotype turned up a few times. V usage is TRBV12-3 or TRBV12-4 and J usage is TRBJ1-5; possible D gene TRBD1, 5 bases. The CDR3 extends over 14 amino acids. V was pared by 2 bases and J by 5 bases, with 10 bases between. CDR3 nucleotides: TGTGCCAGCAGTTTAATGGGAGGGGATCAGCCCCAGCATTTT. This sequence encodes CASSLMGGDQPQHF.

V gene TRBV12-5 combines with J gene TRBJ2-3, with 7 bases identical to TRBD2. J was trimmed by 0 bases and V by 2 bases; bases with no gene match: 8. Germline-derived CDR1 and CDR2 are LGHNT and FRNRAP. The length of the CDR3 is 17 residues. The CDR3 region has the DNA TGTGCTAGTGGTTTGCGGGCTAGCGGAACTAGCACAGATACGCAGTATTTT. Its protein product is CASGLRASGTSTDTQYF.

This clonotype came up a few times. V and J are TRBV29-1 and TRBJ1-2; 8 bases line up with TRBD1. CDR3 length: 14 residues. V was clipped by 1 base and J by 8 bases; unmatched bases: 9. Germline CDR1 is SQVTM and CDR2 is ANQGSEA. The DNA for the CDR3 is TGCAGCGTTGAAGGGGTCGGGACAGGCAGCGGCTACACCTTC. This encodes CSVEGVGTGSGYTF. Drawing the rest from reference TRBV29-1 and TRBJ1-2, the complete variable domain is SAVISQKPSRDICQRGTSLTIQCQVDSQVTMMFWYRQQPGQSLTLIATANQGSEATYESGFVIDKFPISRPNLTFSTLTVSNMSPEDSSIYLCSVEGVGTGSGYTFGSGTRLTVV.

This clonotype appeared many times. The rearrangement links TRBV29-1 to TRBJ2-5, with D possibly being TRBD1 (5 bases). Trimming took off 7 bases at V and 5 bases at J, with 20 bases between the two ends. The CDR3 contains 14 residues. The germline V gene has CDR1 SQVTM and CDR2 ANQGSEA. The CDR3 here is CSAVDSKMQETQYF. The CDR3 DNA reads TGCAGCGCGGTCGACAGTAAGATGCAGGAGACCCAGTACTTC.

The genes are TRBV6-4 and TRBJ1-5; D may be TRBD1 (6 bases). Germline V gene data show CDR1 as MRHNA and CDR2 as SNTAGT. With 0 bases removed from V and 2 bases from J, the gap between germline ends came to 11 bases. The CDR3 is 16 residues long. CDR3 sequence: CASSDSNRVGNQPQHF. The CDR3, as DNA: TGTGCCAGCAGTGACTCGAACAGGGTCGGCAATCAGCCCCAGCATTTT.